This T cell receptor beta chain emerged from a study of blood T cell repertoires in COVID-19. In the authors' methods: It was from reference gene primer amplification that nucleated cell counts were estimated. The repertoire was sequenced with immunoSEQ multiplex PCR; TCRdb's copy has only in-frame clones and lacks some. The V and J calls and the clone size are those of that table, but D and trimming were determined from the DNA. This table holds 150,000 to 200,000 clones, roughly nine tenths found once. This clone was detected a few times. V dropped 7 bases and J dropped 4 bases, with 20 bases sitting between them. The length of the CDR3 is 16 residues. Per the germline V gene, CDR1 is KGHDR and CDR2 is SFDVKD.

This chain uses TRBV24-1 with TRBJ2-3; weak D call: TRBD2 (6 bases). This TCR was recovered from a man between 65 and 85 years old with acute or convalescent COVID-19. The sample was peripheral blood. The CDR3 region has the DNA TGTGCCACCAGCTTTACAGCTTCGGGGGACCCAGATACGCAGTATTTT. It yields the protein CATSFTASGDPDTQYF.